This record concerns one T cell receptor (beta chain) sequence. The sample comes from a study of blood T cell repertoires in COVID-19. Study-level background: Acute and convalescent COVID-19 samples came from the United States, Italy and Spain. The cDNA or gDNA used as material had been derived from T cells, B-cell-depleted T cells, or PBMCs.

V gave up 10 bases and J gave up 1 base, with 13 bases separating them. This CDR3 spans 13 amino acids. Germline V CDR1 and CDR2: MNHEY, SVGAGI. Original data processing: Amplification of reference gene primers was used by the study to estimate nucleated cell counts. Generated by immunoSEQ multiplex PCR, the TCRdb table keeps only in-frame clones and is missing some. From that table come the V and J calls and clone size; the DNA was used to work out D and trimming. The repertoire consists of around 81,000 clones, with less than 85% occurring once and the leading ten covering around 12%. The sequence derives from a human donor in a cohort sampled during active COVID-19. Input material: peripheral blood. This sequence joins TRBV6-5 and TRBJ2-5; D perhaps matches TRBD1 (5 bases). CDR3 coding DNA: TGTGCCACCACCAGGGTGGGCCAAGAGACCCAGTACTTC. Translated: CATTRVGQETQYF.